This TCR beta chain is drawn from a study of blood T cell repertoires in COVID-19. Study as a whole: Sites across the United States, Italy and Spain contributed samples from acute and convalescent COVID-19.

Trimming left V 3 bases short and J 5 bases short, with 14 bases between. Germline V lookup: CDR1 GTSNPN, CDR2 SVGIG (reference sequence). The CDR3 is made up of 13 amino acids. Clones were sequenced by immunoSEQ multiplex PCR, and TCRdb holds only the in-frame ones, with some missing. Among over 150,000 clones listed, over 75% were seen once. The sequenced material came from peripheral blood. The rearrangement uses TRBV30 and TRBJ2-7; tentative D call: TRBD1 (6 bases). The TCR originated in a woman in her 50s with acute or convalescent COVID-19. The CDR3 DNA reads as TGTGCCTGGAGGAAGGGGGTCATCGACGAGCAGTACTTC. Encoded protein: CAWRKGVIDEQYF.